One sample yielded the 2 T cell receptor beta chains listed below, sequenced in a study of blood T cell repertoires in COVID-19. Libraries were prepared by immunoSEQ multiplex PCR; TCRdb keeps only in-frame clonotypes and omits some of them. The sample contains 470,000 or so clones, around 89% of which appear only once. Source material: peripheral blood. The source is a woman aged 30 to 39 with acute or convalescent COVID-19.

This clone was observed at least ten times. This chain links TRBV6-5 with TRBJ1-6; the D is unclear. Germline lookup yields CDR1 MNHEY and CDR2 SVGAGI. This CDR3 has 15 residues. V dropped 5 bases and J dropped 7 bases, with 15 bases sitting between them. The CDR3 reads CASSTEEDWNSPLHF. CDR3 coding DNA: TGTGCCAGCAGTACAGAGGAGGATTGGAATTCACCCCTCCACTTT.

This clone was recorded a few times. The rearrangement joins TRBV5-1 to TRBJ2-2; 10 bases map to TRBD1. This CDR3 comprises 15 residues. The germline V gene encodes CDR1 SGHRS and CDR2 YFSETQ. The trim removed 4 bases at V and 6 bases at J, leaving 6 bases unmatched. CDR3: CASSPRTGGSGELFF. The CDR3 DNA reads as TGCGCCAGCAGCCCCCGGACAGGGGGATCCGGGGAGCTGTTTTTT.